The 13 T cell receptor beta chains below all came from one sample that was sequenced in a study of OX40 agonist ivuxolimab in advanced cancers. Libraries were made using the immunoSEQ multiplex PCR assay. The table comes from immuneACCESS by way of TCRdb, which keeps in-frame sequences with V and J called. Part of the clones is missing from these tables; in studies checked, under half for an unresolved V gene and the rest for unknown reasons. This sample lists roughly 60,000 clones; over 80% were detected once. The ten largest make up 4.6% of the sample. This specimen consisted of CD4+ or CD8+ T cells sorted from blood, obtained in a trial of the OX40 agonist ivuxolimab. These receptors came from an adult with an advanced solid tumor such as melanoma, head and neck, liver or kidney cancer.

This chain joins TRBV28 and TRBJ1-5; no clear D gene. Trimming pared 7 bases from V and 1 base from J, leaving 17 bases between. The CDR3 spans 16 residues. Germline values: CDR1 MDHEN, CDR2 SYDVKM. The CDR3, as DNA: TGTGCCAGCACCCCGTTGTCCGGGTACAGCAATCAGCCCCAGCATTTT. It is translated as CASTPLSGYSNQPQHF.

J is TRBJ2-5 and V is TRBV10-3; 10 bases are shared with TRBD2. CDR3 length equals 14 residues. With V trimmed by 11 bases and J by 4 bases, 10 bases remained unmatched. The germline gives CDR1 ENHRY, CDR2 SYGVKD. CDR3 bases: TGTGCCGCCCAGCGGGAGGGGGGGGTAGAGACCCAGTACTTC. It codes for CAAQREGGVETQYF.

The V call is TRBV19, the J call TRBJ1-6; D might be TRBD1 (6 bases). Trimming left V 3 bases short and J 5 bases short, with 8 bases between. The CDR3 has 14 residues. Germline CDR1 LNHDA, CDR2 SQIVND (reference sequence). In DNA, the CDR3 is TGTGCCAGTAGTATTACAGGGAATAATTCACCCCTCCACTTT. This gives the protein CASSITGNNSPLHF.

This chain links TRBV19 with TRBJ2-5, with TRBD1 identical over 10 bases. With 9 bases clipped from V and 5 bases from J, the junction kept 9 bases outside the gene matches. Germline V lookup: CDR1 LNHDA, CDR2 SQIVND (reference sequence). The CDR3 is made up of 14 amino acids. As DNA, the CDR3 is TGTGCCAGCAGACAGGGGGCTGTCTCGGAGACCCAGTACTTC. As protein: CASRQGAVSETQYF.

V and J are TRBV28 and TRBJ2-7; 10 positions agree with TRBD1. Germline CDR1 MDHEN, CDR2 SYDVKM. This CDR3 is built from 14 residues. V dropped 6 bases and J dropped 2; count of bases not matched to a gene: 4. CDR3 in DNA: TGTGCCAGCAGGGCCGGGACAGGGGCCTACGAGCAGTACTTC. Its protein is CASRAGTGAYEQYF.

This clone appeared once. Sequence at one end of the junction differs from germline and may be a read error. The J gene is TRBJ2-5, the V gene TRBV7-7; 9 positions agree with TRBD2. The CDR3 runs to 15 residues. CDR1 is SSHAT and CDR2 is FNYEAQ in the germline V gene (reference sequence). CDR3 sequence: CASSSGTSSKETQYF. For the CDR3, the DNA is TGTGCTAGCAGCTCTGGGACTAGCAGTAAAGAGACCCAGTACTTC.

This clone was seen a handful of times. This rearrangement joins TRBV6-1 to TRBJ1-1; 7 bases line up with TRBD1. V trimming: 3 bases; J trimming: 3 bases; junction bases outside the gene matches: 7. The CDR3 covers 15 residues. Germline V gives CDR1 MNHNS, CDR2 SASEGT. CDR3 DNA: TGTGCCAGCAGTGAGGACAGGCAGCGGGACACTGAAGCTTTCTTT. Encoded protein: CASSEDRQRDTEAFF.

J is TRBJ2-7 and V is TRBV6-1; 7 nucleotides line up with TRBD1. Germline V gives CDR1 MNHNS, CDR2 SASEGT. The CDR3 is made up of 14 amino acids. V gave up 7 bases and J gave up 2 bases; unmatched junction bases: 8. CDR3 DNA: TGTGCCAGCATCCCGGGACAGCCAACCTACGAGCAGTACTTC. Translation: CASIPGQPTYEQYF.

In nucleotides, the CDR3 is TGCAGTGGGCAGGGACAAGAGACCCAGTACTTC. Translating it yields CSGQGQETQYF. V is TRBV20-1 and J is TRBJ2-5, with D perhaps matching TRBD1 (5 bases). This CDR3 has 11 amino acids. Germline CDR1 reads DFQATT; CDR2 reads SNEGSKA (reference sequence). Trimming removed 7 bases from V and 2 bases from J, with 8 bases in between.

The chain employs TRBV18 and TRBJ1-1; D is unclear. CDR3 length: 13 amino acids. CDR1 KGHSH and CDR2 LQKENI come from the germline V gene. Trimming removed 5 bases at V and 3 bases at J, with 10 bases between. Here the CDR3 reads CASSIQQDTEAFF. Here the CDR3 DNA reads TGTGCCAGCTCAATACAGCAGGACACTGAAGCTTTCTTT. Drawing the rest from reference TRBV18 and TRBJ1-1, the complete variable domain is NAGVMQNPRHLVRRRGQEARLRCSPMKGHSHVYWYRQLPEEGLKFMVYLQKENIIDESGMPKERFSAEFPKEGPSILRIQQVVRGDSAAYFCASSIQQDTEAFFGQGTRLTVV.

Within the sample, this clone is medium-sized. The chain carries TRBV27 and TRBJ2-7; D perhaps matches TRBD2 (6 bases). Germline CDR1 MNHEY, CDR2 SMNVEV (reference sequence). The CDR3 is made up of 13 amino acids. The ends were cut back, 10 bases at V and 3 bases at J, with 16 bases in the middle. The CDR3 protein is CATTGGVRYEQYF. Here the CDR3 DNA reads TGTGCCACCACCGGGGGAGTGCGCTACGAGCAGTACTTC.

The rearrangement joins TRBV15 to TRBJ2-5; D is ambiguous. The CDR3 length is 13 residues. Trimming took 2 bases from V and 0 from J, leaving 4 bases between them. The germline V gene encodes CDR1 LNHNV and CDR2 YYDKDF (reference sequence). CDR3 DNA sequence: TGTGCCACCAGCAGAATCTACCAAGAGACCCAGTACTTC. It codes for CATSRIYQETQYF.

This clone was detected only a few times. Other nucleotide sequences from this sample produce the same CDR3. J is TRBJ1-2 and V is TRBV11-1, with 11 bases fitting TRBD1. Germline V CDR1 and CDR2: SGHAT, FQDESV (reference sequence). The trim removed 5 bases at V and 7 bases at J, leaving 3 bases unmatched. The CDR3 loop spans 13 amino acids. CDR3: CASSRTGGGGYTF. CDR3 DNA sequence: TGTGCCAGCAGCCGGACAGGGGGCGGTGGCTACACCTTC. The full variable domain, completed using reference TRBV11-1 and TRBJ1-2, is EAEVAQSPRYKITEKSQAVAFWCDPISGHATLYWYRQILGQGPELLVQFQDESVVDDSQLPKDRFSAERLKGVDSTLKIQPAELGDSAMYLCASSRTGGGGYTFGSGTRLTVV.